This T cell receptor beta chain derives from a study of breast tumors, draining lymph nodes, adjacent tissues. Broader study findings: The data were judged consistent with most tumor T cells coming from lymph node and expanding in tumor. Tumor T cell lymph node origin was a supported hypothesis, not proven. Tumor and nontumor repertoires were significantly more similar in luminal-like than in basal-like breast cancer. Compared with lymph nodes, tumors were less diverse; compared with nontumor tissue, more.

Axillary draining lymph nodes of breast cancer patients supplied the node samples. V was shortened by 5 bases and J by 3 bases, with 10 bases between the two germline ends. The CDR3 has 13 residues. Germline loops: CDR1 MNHEY, CDR2 SVGAGI. To note about this clonotype: The antigen is not known.

One entry per CDR3 protein results from TCRdb running MiXCR on the multiplex PCR reads. The profile shows around 230,000 distinct CDR3 sequences, less than 35% of them singletons. This receptor was taken from a female donor with breast cancer. Some clones in this sample may be carry-over from other donors' samples. The sequencing sample was made of axillary lymph node tissue. The chain uses TRBV6-5 and TRBJ1-1; no firm D call. The DNA for the CDR3 is TGTGCCAGCAGTCAGAGAGGTGACACTGAAGCTTTCTTT. Its translation is CASSQRGDTEAFF.